The 13 T cell receptor beta chains in this list originate from one sample, sequenced in a study of technical replicates of blood from a few donors. The data were produced by immunoSEQ multiplex PCR, yet TCRdb's version contains in-frame clones alone and is incomplete. The table shows around 80,000 clones, with 70% to 90% occurring only once. Sequencing used T cells isolated from PBMCs. The receptors derive from a human donor in good health.

The rearrangement links TRBV7-8 to TRBJ2-2; TRBD2 matches at 9 bases. Looked up from germline, CDR1 is SGHVS and CDR2 is FQNEAQ. The trim removed 5 bases at V and 0 bases at J, leaving 4 bases unmatched. The CDR3 runs to 16 residues. This chain's CDR3 is CASSNIAGANTGELFF. In DNA, the CDR3 is TGTGCCAGCAGCAACATAGCGGGGGCGAACACCGGGGAGCTGTTTTTT. The entire variable domain, with the rest obtained from reference TRBV7-8 and TRBJ2-2, is as follows: GAGVSQSPRYKVAKRGQDVALRCDPISGHVSLFWYQQALGQGPEFLTYFQNEAQLDKSGLPSDRFFAERPEGSVSTLKIQRTQQEDSAVYLCASSNIAGANTGELFFGEGSRLTVL.

The V call is TRBV4-1, the J call TRBJ2-7; D might be TRBD2 (6 bases). This CDR3 has 16 amino acids. Per germline, CDR1 MGHRA and CDR2 YSYEKL. The V end lost 1 base, the J end lost 5 bases, and 18 bases lay between the germline ends. CDR3 nucleotides: TGCGCCAGCAGCCAAGGGGTCGGGAGTCGTTACAACGAGCAGTACTTC. It specifies CASSQGVGSRYNEQYF.

V is TRBV6-1 and J is TRBJ1-1, with a tentative D call TRBD1 (5 bases). Per germline, CDR1 MNHNS and CDR2 SASEGT. Trimming left V 6 bases short and J 3 bases short, with 11 bases between. This CDR3 has 13 amino acids. CDR3 coding DNA: TGTGCCAGCAGCCCCGCGGGGGACACTGAAGCTTTCTTT. Translated: CASSPAGDTEAFF.

In its sample, this clone was seen once. This chain links TRBV10-3 with TRBJ2-1; 12 bases map to TRBD2. The ends lost 2 bases at V and 6 bases at J; junction bases unmatched: 2. The V gene's germline CDR1 is ENHRY and CDR2 SYGVKD. This CDR3 is 15 amino acids long. CDR3 loop: CAISEELAGGNEQFF. CDR3 sequence (DNA): TGTGCCATCAGTGAGGAACTAGCGGGAGGCAATGAGCAGTTCTTC.

This clone was detected only a few times. V gene TRBV5-5 combines with J gene TRBJ1-1; 7 nucleotides agree with TRBD1. The germline V gene has CDR1 SGHKS and CDR2 YYEKEE (reference sequence). CDR3 length: 13 amino acids. V was pared by 10 bases and J by 0 bases, with 6 bases of the junction left unmatched. The CDR3 DNA follows: TGTGCCGGGGGACAGCTAATGAACACTGAAGCTTTCTTT. It codes for CAGGQLMNTEAFF.

J is TRBJ2-1 and V is TRBV4-1; TRBD2 matches at 14 bases. J was trimmed by 8 bases and V by 4 bases; bases with no gene match: 4. This CDR3 region has 15 residues. Germline V gene sequence: CDR1 MGHRA, CDR2 YSYEKL. The CDR3 is CASSLRLAGGHEQFF. In nucleotides, the CDR3 is TGCGCCAGCAGCCTTAGACTAGCGGGAGGGCATGAGCAGTTCTTC.

The rearrangement links TRBV7-8 to TRBJ2-7, with D perhaps matching TRBD2 (5 bases). Trimming took off 4 bases at V and 3 bases at J, with 13 bases between the two ends. Germline CDR1 and CDR2: SGHVS and FQNEAQ. The CDR3 totals 14 residues. DNA of the CDR3: TGTGCCAGCAGCTCTCCGGACCGGGGCTACGAGCAGTACTTC. It codes for CASSSPDRGYEQYF.

The rearrangement uses TRBV4-1 and TRBJ1-6, with D possibly matching TRBD1 (5 bases). CDR3 size: 16 residues. CDR1 and CDR2 (germline): MGHRA, YSYEKL. V dropped 4 bases and J dropped 0 bases, with 10 bases sitting between them. DNA of the CDR3: TGCGCCAGCAGCCCGGAGGGGAGCTCCTATAATTCACCCCTCCACTTT. Translated, it gives CASSPEGSSYNSPLHF.

V gene TRBV11-2 combines with J gene TRBJ2-7; maybe TRBD1 (6 bases). Trimming took 5 bases from V and 4 from J, leaving 18 bases between them. Germline V CDR1 and CDR2: SGHAT, FQNNGV. The CDR3 is 15 residues long. CDR3 residues: CASSLLVGAHYEQYF. DNA of the CDR3: TGTGCCAGCAGCCTACTTGTGGGGGCGCATTACGAGCAGTACTTC.

The rearrangement links TRBV7-9 to TRBJ2-7; 8 nucleotides line up with TRBD1. V lost 5 bases and J lost 0; bases outside the gene matches: 9. The CDR3 has 16 residues. Germline CDR1 reads SEHNR; CDR2 reads FQNEAQ (reference sequence). The CDR3 coding sequence is TGTGCCAGCAGCCAGGGGGCTTTAAGGAGCTCCTACGAGCAGTACTTC. Amino acid sequence: CASSQGALRSSYEQYF.

This clone was seen only a few times. The chain is built from TRBV19 and TRBJ1-2; no firm D call. The germline CDR1 and CDR2 sequences are LNHDA and SQIVND (reference sequence). The CDR3 spans 13 residues. V was trimmed by 5 bases and J by 8 bases, leaving 15 bases between them. The CDR3 coding sequence is TGTGCCAGTAGTTTTGAGGCTTCTTACGGCTACACCTTC. It translates to CASSFEASYGYTF.

CDR3 amino acids: CASRRPGGDKNIQYF. The CDR3 DNA is TGCGCCAGCAGACGACCAGGAGGAGACAAAAACATTCAGTACTTC. The rearrangement links TRBV4-1 to TRBJ2-4; D is possibly TRBD2 (5 bases). Looked up from germline, CDR1 is MGHRA and CDR2 is YSYEKL. With 6 bases removed from V and 3 bases from J, the gap between germline ends came to 15 bases. The length of the CDR3 is 15 residues.

This clone was detected a few times. The chain is built from TRBV6-5 and TRBJ1-4; D ambiguous. CDR3 length: 12 residues. V was clipped by 10 bases and J by 7 bases, with 13 bases between them. Germline assignment: CDR1 MNHEY and CDR2 SVGAGI. CDR3 nucleotides: TGTGCCACCTCGTTGCCGAGTGAAAAACTGTTTTTT. As protein: CATSLPSEKLFF.